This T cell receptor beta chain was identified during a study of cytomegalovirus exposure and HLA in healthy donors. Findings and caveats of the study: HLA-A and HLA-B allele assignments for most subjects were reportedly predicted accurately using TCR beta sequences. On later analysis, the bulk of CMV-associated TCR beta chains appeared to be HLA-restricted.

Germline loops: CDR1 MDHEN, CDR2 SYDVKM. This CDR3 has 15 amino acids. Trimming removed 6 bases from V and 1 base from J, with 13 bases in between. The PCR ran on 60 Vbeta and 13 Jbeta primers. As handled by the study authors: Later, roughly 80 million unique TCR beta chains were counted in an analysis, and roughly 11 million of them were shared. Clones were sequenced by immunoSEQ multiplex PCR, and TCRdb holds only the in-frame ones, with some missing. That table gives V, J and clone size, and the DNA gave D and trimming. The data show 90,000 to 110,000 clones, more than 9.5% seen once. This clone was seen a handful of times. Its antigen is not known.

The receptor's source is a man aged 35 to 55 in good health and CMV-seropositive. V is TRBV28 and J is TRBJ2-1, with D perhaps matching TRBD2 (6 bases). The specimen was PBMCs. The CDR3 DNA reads TGTGCCAGCAGCCCTCCGGGACTGTCCTACAATGAGCAGTTCTTC. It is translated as CASSPPGLSYNEQFF.